This T cell receptor beta chain is from a study of cytomegalovirus exposure and HLA in healthy donors. Amplification used 60 Vbeta primers and 13 Jbeta primers. The table came from immunoSEQ multiplex PCR; TCRdb's copy has only in-frame clones and leaves some out. The sample lists about 160,000 clones; about 80% were seen once. CDR3 length equals 15 residues. V lost 5 bases and J lost 3; bases outside the gene matches: 6. Germline CDR1 and CDR2: SGHAT and FQNNGV. The rearrangement joins TRBV11-2 to TRBJ2-1; the match to TRBD2 covers 8 bases. Sequenced sample: PBMCs. The clonotype originates from a woman between 35 and 50 years old in good health and CMV-seronegative. The DNA of the CDR3 is TGTGCCAGCAGCCGAGCGGGAGAGAGCTACAATGAGCAGTTCTTC. Protein product: CASSRAGESYNEQFF.